The 29 T cell receptor beta chains in this list originate from one sample, sequenced in a study of T cell repertoires in cytomegalovirus infection. These receptors are not linked to any known antigen. TCRdb analysed the reads with MiXCR anew, one entry per CDR3 protein. The sample carries fewer than 1,000,000 distinct CDR3 sequences, roughly 30% recorded once. The source material was cultured CD8+ T cells from PBMCs, sampled from culture after CMV antigen stimulation. These receptors were taken from a human donor in good health (CMV status not recorded). Some clones in this sample may be carry-over from other donors' samples.

The chain combines TRBV12-3 or TRBV12-4 with TRBJ2-5; the match to TRBD2 covers 8 bases. After removal of 3 bases from V and 0 bases from J, the junction contained 12 bases not matched to a gene. The CDR3 has 18 residues. Here the CDR3 reads CASSLTGGVLVHQETQYF. The CDR3 DNA follows: TGTGCCAGCAGTTTGACGGGAGGGGTACTCGTCCACCAAGAGACCCAGTACTTC.

This rearrangement joins TRBV20-1 to TRBJ1-1; perhaps TRBD1 as D (6 bases). Trimming stripped 0 bases from V and 7 bases from J, with 18 bases between. The CDR3 spans 15 residues. CDR1 is DFQATT and CDR2 is SNEGSKA in the germline V gene (reference sequence). CDR3 DNA: TGCAGTGCTAGAGACCCACAGGGCCCGAGGAATGAAGCTTTCTTT. Amino acids: CSARDPQGPRNEAFF.

The rearrangement joins TRBV28 to TRBJ2-5, with 7 positions matching TRBD1. The V segment lost 5 bases and the J segment 5 bases; nucleotides outside the gene matches: 11. There are 15 residues in the CDR3. CDR1 MDHEN and CDR2 SYDVKM come from the germline V gene. This chain's CDR3 is CASSPETGIVETQYF. In DNA form, the CDR3 reads TGTGCCAGCAGTCCGGAGACAGGGATTGTGGAGACCCAGTACTTC.

The CDR3 DNA sequence: TGTGCCAGTAGTATAGATATCATGGGACTAGCGGCTTCCTACAATGAGCAGTTCTTC. This gives the protein CASSIDIMGLAASYNEQFF. V is TRBV19 and J is TRBJ2-1; 11 nucleotides match TRBD2. Germline CDR1 LNHDA, CDR2 SQIVND (reference sequence). This CDR3 is built from 19 residues. Trimming removed 0 bases from V and 1 base from J; junction bases left unmatched: 8.

This clonotype was counted ten times or more. The chain links TRBV10-2 to TRBJ2-1; 7 bases match TRBD1. This CDR3 is 13 amino acids long. Germline CDR1 and CDR2: WSHSY and SAAADI. V was pared by 6 bases and J by 2 bases, with 1 base of the junction left unmatched. The CDR3 sequence: CASRTGTYNEQFF. The DNA for the CDR3 is TGCGCCAGCAGGACAGGGACCTACAATGAGCAGTTCTTC.

There are a few counts of this clonotype. The V gene is TRBV6-1, the J gene TRBJ2-1; D gene ambiguous. This CDR3 is built from 14 residues. The V gene lost 0 bases and the J gene lost 4 bases, with 7 bases spanning the gap. Germline CDR1 is MNHNS and CDR2 is SASEGT. The CDR3 spells CASSEASNYNEQFF. As DNA, the CDR3 is TGTGCCAGCAGTGAAGCGAGTAATTACAATGAGCAGTTCTTC.

This clonotype was observed once. CDR3 bases: TGTGCCAGCAAGACAGATATGAACACTGAAGCTTTCTTT. As protein: CASKTDMNTEAFF. The gene calls are TRBV6-6 and TRBJ1-1; maybe TRBD1 (5 bases). The CDR3 consists of 13 residues. V dropped 7 bases and J dropped 0 bases, with 9 bases sitting between them. Germline V gene sequence: CDR1 MNHNY, CDR2 SVGAGI (reference sequence).

The V and J genes are TRBV10-3 and TRBJ1-1; no definite D call. From germline, CDR1 is ENHRY and CDR2 SYGVKD. This CDR3 spans 16 amino acids. V was trimmed by 2 bases and J by 1 base, leaving 14 bases between them. CDR3 sequence reads: CAISEIASEGNTEAFF. The CDR3 DNA sequence: TGTGCCATCAGTGAGATAGCCTCCGAGGGGAACACTGAAGCTTTCTTT.

This clonotype was observed a few times. One junction end does not reproduce the germline sequence, and a read error may be involved. The V gene is TRBV4-1, the J gene TRBJ2-5, with D unresolved. The CDR3 loop spans 14 amino acids. The V gene's germline CDR1 is MGHRA and CDR2 YSYEKL. As DNA, the CDR3 is TGTGCCAGCAGCCAGGTGGGTCTCCAAGAGACCCAGTACTTC. Its translation is CASSQVGLQETQYF.

The chain links TRBV12-3 or TRBV12-4 to TRBJ1-4; no reliable D call. This CDR3 has 14 amino acids. V was shortened by 6 bases and J by 8 bases, with 16 bases between the two germline ends. CDR3 region: CASSSDPYEEKLFF. The CDR3 DNA is TGTGCCAGCAGCTCCGACCCATATGAGGAAAAACTGTTTTTT.

In this sample, this clonotype turned up a few times. J is TRBJ1-1 and V is TRBV12-3 or TRBV12-4, with D possibly TRBD1 on 5 matching bases. Trimming pared 9 bases from V and 0 bases from J, leaving 14 bases between. This CDR3 is built from 14 residues. CDR3 coding DNA: TGTGCCAGAAGACCGACGGGGGTGAACACTGAAGCTTTCTTT. The encoded protein is CARRPTGVNTEAFF.

This chain joins TRBV6-1 and TRBJ1-5, with D hard to call. V lost 6 bases to trimming and J lost 2 bases, with 14 bases between them. The germline gives CDR1 MNHNS, CDR2 SASEGT. The CDR3 contains 15 residues. The CDR3 DNA sequence: TGTGCCAGCAGCGGTAAAGGCAAGGGCAATCAGCCCCAGCATTTT. Amino acid sequence: CASSGKGKGNQPQHF.

The J gene is TRBJ2-1, the V gene TRBV27; TRBD2 agrees at 7 bases. Germline CDR1 is MNHEY and CDR2 is SMNVEV (reference sequence). Trimming cost V 5 bases and J 13 bases; bases outside gene matches: 5. The CDR3 covers 11 residues. CDR3 loop: CASSRGTTQFF. CDR3 in DNA: TGTGCCAGCAGTCGTGGGACTACCCAGTTCTTC.

This sequence joins TRBV3-1 and TRBJ2-3; D perhaps matches TRBD2 (5 bases). V dropped 11 bases and J dropped 1 base, with 16 bases sitting between them. CDR3 length: 14 amino acids. Germline V CDR1 and CDR2: LGHDT, YNNKEL (reference sequence). The CDR3 spells CACSPEGGTDTQYF. In DNA, the CDR3 is TGTGCCTGCTCCCCCGAGGGCGGCACAGATACGCAGTATTTT.

The chain couples TRBV6-1 to TRBJ1-2; D call uncertain. CDR3 length equals 15 residues. The germline V gene has CDR1 MNHNS and CDR2 SASEGT. The V end was cut by 1 base, the J end by 2 bases, with 11 bases between. CDR3 in amino acids: CASSEDIRANYGYTF. The CDR3 nucleotides read TGTGCCAGCAGTGAAGACATTCGGGCAAACTATGGCTACACCTTC.

The chain couples TRBV6-2 or TRBV6-3 to TRBJ2-1; 8 positions match TRBD1. This CDR3 contains 13 residues. After removal of 7 bases from V and 8 bases from J, the junction contained 7 bases not matched to a gene. Germline V gene data show CDR1 as MNHEY and CDR2 as SVGEGT. The CDR3 nucleotides read TGTGCCAGCAACCAGGACAGGGCGCATGAGCAGTTCTTC. It codes for CASNQDRAHEQFF.

Many counts were recorded for this clonotype. This chain uses TRBV7-8 with TRBJ2-2, with D possibly TRBD2 on 6 matching bases. V dropped 1 base and J dropped 2 bases, with 11 bases sitting between them. CDR3 length: 16 residues. The germline V gene has CDR1 SGHVS and CDR2 FQNEAQ. The CDR3 coding sequence is TGTGCCAGCAGCTTAGTTGGGGGAGGAAACACCGGGGAGCTGTTTTTT. Translation gives CASSLVGGGNTGELFF.

This clonotype was detected only a few times. The CDR3 DNA follows: TGTGCCAGCAGTTACACCCTTCTGGGGGGCTCCTACGAGCAGTACGTC. It translates to CASSYTLLGGSYEQYV. V gene TRBV6-6 combines with J gene TRBJ2-7, with D possibly matching TRBD2 (6 bases). Per germline, CDR1 MNHNY and CDR2 SVGAGI (reference sequence). Trimming took 2 bases from V and 0 from J, leaving 14 bases between them. The CDR3 is 16 amino acids.

This chain links TRBV12-3 or TRBV12-4 with TRBJ1-2; 8 nucleotides line up with TRBD1. The CDR3 sequence is 14 residues long. With 6 bases clipped from V and 8 bases from J, the junction kept 11 bases outside the gene matches. The CDR3 reads CASSSDQGAWGYTF. CDR3 bases: TGTGCCAGCAGCTCCGATCAGGGGGCATGGGGCTACACCTTC.

This clonotype was recorded only once. V usage is TRBV28 and J usage is TRBJ2-2; a possible D gene is TRBD1 (6 bases). Trimming cost V 5 bases and J 2 bases, with 12 bases left between them. Germline values: CDR1 MDHEN, CDR2 SYDVKM. The CDR3 is 15 residues long. CDR3 nucleotide sequence: TGTGCCAGCAGTCCGGGACAAACCAACACCGGGGAGCTGTTTTTT. Amino acid sequence: CASSPGQTNTGELFF.

This clonotype turned up a few times. The chain is built from TRBV28 and TRBJ1-5, with 11 bases identical to TRBD1. Trimming at V came to 5 bases and at J to 4 bases, leaving 4 bases not matched to a gene. CDR1 and CDR2 from the germline V gene are MDHEN and SYDVKM. The CDR3 loop spans 15 amino acids. DNA for the CDR3: TGTGCCAGCAGTCTGGACAGGGGGCCTAATCAGCCCCAGCATTTT. Translating it yields CASSLDRGPNQPQHF.

This clonotype was detected ten times or more. The chain couples TRBV7-2 to TRBJ1-5; D may be TRBD1 (5 bases). Per the germline V gene, CDR1 is SGHTA and CDR2 is FQGNSA. This CDR3 has 15 amino acids. Trimming cost V 5 bases and J 7 bases, with 18 bases left between them. The CDR3 bases are TGTGCCAGCAGCCCTCCGGGGGTGGGTCCCCAGCCCCAGCATTTT. It translates to CASSPPGVGPQPQHF.

V and J are TRBV9 and TRBJ1-2; D is possibly TRBD1 (5 bases). The germline V gene encodes CDR1 SGDLS and CDR2 YYNGEE. With 6 bases removed from V and 4 bases from J, the gap between germline ends came to 13 bases. The CDR3 runs 13 residues. The CDR3 is CASKRGGGYGYTF. The CDR3 DNA is TGTGCCAGCAAGCGTGGGGGGGGCTATGGCTACACCTTC.

The genes are TRBV27 and TRBJ1-5; D not resolved. V was shortened by 7 bases and J by 2 bases, with 12 bases between the two germline ends. Germline CDR1 is MNHEY and CDR2 is SMNVEV (reference sequence). CDR3 size: 14 residues. The CDR3 here is CASNGIGGNQPQHF. CDR3 in DNA: TGTGCCAGCAACGGTATCGGGGGCAATCAGCCCCAGCATTTT.

The chain links TRBV6-4 to TRBJ2-2; 8 bases line up with TRBD1. V shed 4 bases and J 5 bases; nucleotides not matched to a gene: 9. CDR3 size: 16 residues. CDR1 is MRHNA and CDR2 is SNTAGT in the germline V gene. For the CDR3, the DNA is TGTGCCAGCAGTGTGGGACAGGTCGGTTGGACCGGGGAGCTGTTTTTT. Encoded protein: CASSVGQVGWTGELFF.

This clonotype showed up just a few times. The rearrangement uses TRBV10-3 and TRBJ1-2, with D unclear. Germline V gene data show CDR1 as ENHRY and CDR2 as SYGVKD. Trimming took off 2 bases at V and 2 bases at J, with 15 bases between the two ends. This CDR3 has 16 residues. CDR3: CAISEGFTAANYGYTF. CDR3 DNA: TGTGCCATCAGTGAGGGATTTACCGCCGCGAACTATGGCTACACCTTC.

This clonotype showed up many times. V and J are TRBV7-6 and TRBJ2-2, with D tentatively TRBD1 or TRBD2 (6 bases each). This CDR3 is built from 12 residues. The V end was cut by 6 bases, the J end by 5 bases, with 7 bases between. Germline lookup yields CDR1 SGHVS and CDR2 FNYEAQ. Here the CDR3 DNA reads TGTGCCAGCAGAGGGGGGACCGGGGAGCTGTTTTTT. Its protein is CASRGGTGELFF.

V and J are TRBV6-4 and TRBJ2-1; 14 bases map to TRBD2. V gave up 5 bases and J gave up 9 bases; unmatched junction bases: 6. The CDR3 length is 15 residues. From germline, CDR1 is MRHNA and CDR2 SNTAGT. The CDR3 coding sequence is TGTGCCAGCAGTCCAGGACTAGCGGGGGGTATTGAGCAGTTCTTC. Encoded protein: CASSPGLAGGIEQFF.

The V and J genes are TRBV4-1 and TRBJ1-6; D remains unclear. The CDR3 length is 13 residues. From germline, CDR1 is MGHRA and CDR2 YSYEKL. Trimming left V 0 bases short and J 10 bases short, with 7 bases between. CDR3 nucleotides: TGCGCCAGCAGCCAAGATTCAAGCTCACCCCTCCACTTT. Protein product: CASSQDSSSPLHF.